Presented here are 30 T cell receptor beta chains from one specimen sequenced in a study of T-cell reconstitution after alpha-beta-depleted transplantation in children. A library of TCRbeta sequences, prepared with unique molecular identifiers, was generated. Via MiXCR, TCRdb re-called the PCR reads, giving one row per CDR3 protein. The table records a few hundred thousand distinct CDR3 sequences, about a sixth of them present only once. Sample: PBMCs from the stem cell graft donor, taken from the stem cell graft. The source is a human donor who donated a stem cell graft to a child with acute lymphoblastic leukemia.

About this clonotype itself: The junction departs from germline at one end; a sequencing error may be responsible. V usage is TRBV12-3 or TRBV12-4 and J usage is TRBJ2-7, with 8 bases lining up with TRBD1. This CDR3 comprises 13 residues. In DNA form, the CDR3 reads TGTGCCAGCAGTGCATCCTCGACAGGGGAGCTCGGCTTC. Encoded protein: CASSASSTGELGF.

The genes are TRBV10-3 and TRBJ1-1; D perhaps matches TRBD1 (5 bases). Trimming took off 0 bases at V and 0 bases at J, with 14 bases between the two ends. CDR3 length: 17 residues. CDR1 ENHRY and CDR2 SYGVKD come from the germline V gene. In DNA form, the CDR3 reads TGTGCCATCAGTGAGTCGCCGGGGGGACGCATGAACACTGAAGCTTTCTTT. Translating gives CAISESPGGRMNTEAFF.

This clonotype was seen only a few times. The chain is built from TRBV2 and TRBJ2-1; 9 nucleotides align to TRBD2. This CDR3 spans 19 amino acids. The germline V gene encodes CDR1 SNHLY and CDR2 FYNNEI. V shed 1 base, J shed 2 bases, and the junction held 12 bases outside the gene matches. CDR3 residues: CASSEDTHLIAGAYNEQFF. CDR3 coding DNA: TGTGCCAGCAGTGAAGACACCCACCTCATAGCGGGAGCCTACAATGAGCAGTTCTTC.

This clonotype showed up just a few times. The gene calls are TRBV4-2 and TRBJ2-2, with D possibly called TRBD1 or TRBD2 (5 bases each). Trimming left V 0 bases short and J 5 bases short, with 10 bases between. Germline CDR1 and CDR2: LGHNA and YNFKEQ. The CDR3 runs to 15 residues. The DNA of the CDR3 is TGTGCCAGCAGCCAAGATAGGGACGCTACCGGGGAGCTGTTTTTT. Protein sequence: CASSQDRDATGELFF.

In its sample, this clonotype was seen once. The chain employs TRBV27 and TRBJ2-1, with D tentatively TRBD2 (6 bases). This CDR3 is 13 amino acids long. Germline V gene data show CDR1 as MNHEY and CDR2 as SMNVEV (reference sequence). The germline V and J ends were trimmed by 2 bases and 9 bases, with 11 bases remaining between them. CDR3 nucleotide sequence: TGTGCCAGCAGTTTAGGGGTAGCGGCTGAGCAGTTCTTC. Its translation is CASSLGVAAEQFF.

This clonotype was found a few times. The genes are TRBV5-4 and TRBJ2-1; D is ambiguous. The CDR3 runs 16 residues. The V gene's germline CDR1 is SGHNT and CDR2 YYREEE (reference sequence). V lost 1 base to trimming and J lost 1 base, with 12 bases between them. The CDR3: CASSLSRLGSYNEQFF. The CDR3 nucleotides read TGTGCCAGCAGCTTGAGTAGGCTAGGGTCCTACAATGAGCAGTTCTTC.

This clonotype turned up a few times. This chain links TRBV6-1 with TRBJ2-2, with D maybe TRBD2 (5 bases). The germline V gene has CDR1 MNHNS and CDR2 SASEGT. The V end lost 0 bases, the J end lost 5 bases, and 13 bases lay between the germline ends. This CDR3 contains 16 residues. The CDR3 loop reads CASSEAPLALTGELFF. In DNA, the CDR3 is TGTGCCAGCAGTGAAGCGCCGCTAGCTTTAACCGGGGAGCTGTTTTTT.

This clonotype was seen a handful of times. The chain has TRBV18 and TRBJ2-3; D is uncertain. V was cut by 3 bases and J by 4 bases, with 8 bases left in between. From germline, CDR1 is KGHSH and CDR2 LQKENI. The length of the CDR3 is 13 residues. The CDR3, as DNA: TGTGCCAGCTCACCTGGTGGGGCAGATACGCAGTATTTT. Amino acids: CASSPGGADTQYF.

The V call is TRBV30, the J call TRBJ2-3; possible D gene TRBD2, 5 bases. The CDR3 length is 14 residues. Trimming cost V 1 base and J 2 bases, with 10 bases left between them. CDR1 and CDR2 from the germline V gene are GTSNPN and SVGIG (reference sequence). The CDR3 nucleotides read TGTGCCTGGAGTGCCCAGAGGGTCACAGATACGCAGTATTTT. It encodes CAWSAQRVTDTQYF.

The chain joins TRBV7-6 to TRBJ2-5; D gene ambiguous. V lost 1 base, J lost 9 bases, and 15 bases lay in between. The CDR3 runs to 14 residues. Per germline, CDR1 SGHVS and CDR2 FNYEAQ. Here the CDR3 DNA reads TGTGCCAGCAGCTTAGTGGCTATGGTAGTTGCCCAGTACTTC. Translated: CASSLVAMVVAQYF.

This clonotype was recorded a few times. The chain recombines TRBV10-3 with TRBJ1-6, with D perhaps TRBD1 (6 bases). This CDR3 spans 13 amino acids. V dropped 4 bases and J dropped 6 bases, with 7 bases sitting between them. Germline loops: CDR1 ENHRY, CDR2 SYGVKD. The CDR3 is CAISGGPNSPLHF. CDR3 nucleotides: TGTGCCATCAGTGGGGGGCCTAATTCACCCCTCCACTTT.

This clonotype was seen only a few times. The V call is TRBV7-8, the J call TRBJ2-2; possibly TRBD1 for D (6 bases). The CDR3 loop spans 13 amino acids. Deletions cut 6 bases from V and 2 bases from J, with 7 bases between. The germline CDR1 and CDR2 sequences are SGHVS and FQNEAQ. The CDR3 bases are TGTGCCAGCAGGGACAGAAACACCGGGGAGCTGTTTTTT. Its protein is CASRDRNTGELFF.

The V call is TRBV5-1, the J call TRBJ2-1; TRBD1 is a possible D gene (6 bases). Trimming shortened V by 7 bases and J by 9 bases, and 20 bases separated the two germline ends. This CDR3 is 14 amino acids long. CDR1 SGHRS and CDR2 YFSETQ come from the germline V gene. In DNA, the CDR3 is TGCGCCAGCTCATCCGGGACATCCAGCTCTGAGCAGTTCTTC. Its translation: CASSSGTSSSEQFF.

For the CDR3, the DNA is TGTGCCAGCAGGGAAAAGACGACACTTTACAATGAGCAGTTCTTC. Translated: CASREKTTLYNEQFF. The chain couples TRBV9 to TRBJ2-1; no definite D call. Germline CDR1 and CDR2: SGDLS and YYNGEE. V was trimmed by 5 bases and J by 4 bases, leaving 16 bases between them. This CDR3 has 15 amino acids.

The rearrangement joins TRBV5-1 to TRBJ2-1, with 7 bases matching TRBD2. J gave up 3 bases and V 0 bases, and 9 bases lay outside the gene matches. Germline loops: CDR1 SGHRS, CDR2 YFSETQ. The CDR3 sequence is 17 residues long. The CDR3 DNA reads as TGCGCCAGCAGCTTGGCCGGTGGCGGGAGTTTCTACAATGAGCAGTTCTTC. Amino acids: CASSLAGGGSFYNEQFF.

This clonotype showed up just a few times. The V call is TRBV9, the J call TRBJ2-7; D not certain. Germline CDR1 and CDR2: SGDLS and YYNGEE. CDR3 length: 14 amino acids. Trimming removed 0 bases from V and 2 bases from J, with 9 bases in between. The CDR3 DNA follows: TGTGCCAGCAGCGTAGGGTATGGGACCTACGAGCAGTACTTC. Its protein is CASSVGYGTYEQYF.

This clonotype was observed a handful of times. CDR3 amino acids: CASSSRGSPLHF. CDR3 nucleotide sequence: TGTGCCAGCAGTTCAAGAGGGTCACCCCTCCACTTT. The chain is built from TRBV6-6 and TRBJ1-6; D gene uncertain. The CDR3 covers 12 residues. CDR1 and CDR2 (germline): MNHNY, SVGAGI (reference sequence). V was shortened by 4 bases and J by 10 bases, with 8 bases between the two germline ends.

The CDR3 sequence: CASSQGLAGYQETQYF. CDR3 bases: TGCGCCAGCAGCCAAGGGCTAGCGGGATACCAAGAGACCCAGTACTTC. This sequence joins TRBV4-1 and TRBJ2-5; 9 nucleotides line up with TRBD2. J lost 0 bases, V lost 1 base, and 3 bases had no gene match. The CDR3 runs to 16 residues. Germline CDR1 MGHRA, CDR2 YSYEKL.

The CDR3 DNA is TGTGCCAGCAGCTTAGGATGGGACAGGGTTGGCTACACCTTC. It translates to CASSLGWDRVGYTF. V is TRBV11-2 and J is TRBJ1-2; TRBD1 aligns across 9 bases. The CDR3 has 14 amino acids. CDR1 and CDR2 from the germline V gene are SGHAT and FQNNGV. V was clipped by 1 base and J by 7 bases; unmatched bases: 4.

This clonotype showed up just a few times. V and J are TRBV7-6 and TRBJ1-1; D gene uncertain. Trimming took 1 base from V and 3 from J, leaving 9 bases between them. The germline CDR1 and CDR2 sequences are SGHVS and FNYEAQ. The CDR3 is 14 residues long. The DNA for the CDR3 is TGTGCCAGCAGCTTAGAGGTTGCGGACACTGAAGCTTTCTTT. It codes for CASSLEVADTEAFF.

The chain links TRBV11-3 to TRBJ1-2, with 11 positions matching TRBD1. CDR1 SGHNT and CDR2 YENEEA come from the germline V gene. This CDR3 region has 17 residues. J gave up 2 bases and V 7 bases, and 12 bases lay outside the gene matches. The CDR3 loop is CASKSRDRGMPNYGYTF. The CDR3 bases are TGTGCCAGCAAAAGCCGGGACAGGGGGATGCCAAACTATGGCTACACCTTC.

The chain uses TRBV5-1 and TRBJ1-3, with TRBD1 as a possible D gene (6 bases). Trimming stripped 4 bases from V and 1 base from J, with 21 bases between. Germline CDR1 and CDR2: SGHRS and YFSETQ. The CDR3 covers 18 residues. The CDR3 region is CASSLGSGGGLSGNTIYF. CDR3 DNA sequence: TGCGCCAGCAGCCTGGGCTCGGGCGGGGGCCTATCTGGAAACACCATATATTTT. Full variable domain (missing parts from reference TRBV5-1 and TRBJ1-3): KAGVTQTPRYLIKTRGQQVTLSCSPISGHRSVSWYQQTPGQGLQFLFEYFSETQRNKGNFPGRFSGRQFSNSRSEMNVSTLELGDSALYLCASSLGSGGGLSGNTIYFGEGSWLTVV.

This clonotype was seen a few times. This sequence joins TRBV2 and TRBJ2-2, with a weak D call TRBD1 (6 bases). Trimming stripped 6 bases from V and 4 bases from J, with 12 bases between. This CDR3 has 14 residues. Germline CDR1 is SNHLY and CDR2 is FYNNEI. CDR3 in amino acids: CASSLRQVTGELFF. The CDR3 coding sequence is TGTGCCAGCAGCCTTCGACAGGTCACCGGGGAGCTGTTTTTT.

The rearrangement links TRBV27 to TRBJ2-7, with a possible D match to TRBD1 (6 bases). CDR3 length: 13 residues. The germline V gene has CDR1 MNHEY and CDR2 SMNVEV (reference sequence). V was cut by 4 bases and J by 3 bases, with 10 bases left in between. The CDR3, as DNA: TGTGCCAGCAGTTACGGACAGCTCTACGAGCAGTACTTC. It translates to CASSYGQLYEQYF.

The V gene is TRBV27, the J gene TRBJ1-6; 9 nucleotides align to TRBD1. J was trimmed by 7 bases and V by 7 bases; bases with no gene match: 8. Germline lookup yields CDR1 MNHEY and CDR2 SMNVEV (reference sequence). This CDR3 is built from 15 residues. CDR3 loop: CASTPRDRANSPLHF. The CDR3 DNA sequence: TGTGCCAGCACCCCCCGGGACAGGGCCAATTCACCCCTCCACTTT.

The chain links TRBV11-2 to TRBJ1-4, with TRBD1 identical over 9 bases. The trim removed 3 bases at V and 4 bases at J, leaving 9 bases unmatched. CDR1 is SGHAT and CDR2 is FQNNGV in the germline V gene. This CDR3 has 17 residues. CDR3 sequence: CASSFFRDRENNEKLFF. For the CDR3, the DNA is TGTGCCAGCAGCTTTTTCCGGGACAGGGAGAATAATGAAAAACTGTTTTTT.

The V gene is TRBV10-3, the J gene TRBJ2-6, with D possibly being TRBD2 (6 bases). The CDR3 loop spans 16 amino acids. Germline CDR1 and CDR2: ENHRY and SYGVKD. Deletions cut 8 bases from V and 1 base from J, with 15 bases between. CDR3 in DNA: TGTGCCATCGCCAGGGAGGAATTTTCTGGGGCCAACGTCCTGACTTTC. Translation: CAIAREEFSGANVLTF.

This chain joins TRBV29-1 and TRBJ2-7; D is undetermined. V gave up 6 bases and J gave up 3 bases, with 12 bases separating them. In germline, CDR1 is SQVTM, CDR2 ANQGSEA. The CDR3 covers 12 residues. The DNA for the CDR3 is TGCAGCGTCCCCGGCGGTAACTACGAGCAGTACTTC. As protein: CSVPGGNYEQYF.

This clonotype was seen more than once but under ten times. The genes are TRBV5-4 and TRBJ2-3, with 10 nucleotides matching TRBD1. Unmatched junction bases numbered 7, after V lost 4 bases and J lost 2 bases. This CDR3 has 16 amino acids. Germline-derived CDR1 and CDR2 are SGHNT and YYREEE (reference sequence). CDR3 nucleotide sequence: TGTGCCAGCAGCACCCGGACAGGGGGTTACACAGATACGCAGTATTTT. The encoded protein is CASSTRTGGYTDTQYF.

This chain uses TRBV12-3 or TRBV12-4 with TRBJ2-3; 12 bases match TRBD2. The CDR3 extends over 17 amino acids. The junction had 7 bases not matched to a gene; V was cut back by 4 bases and J by 2 bases. In DNA, the CDR3 is TGTGCCAGCAGTTCGACCGGGACTAGCGGGTTCACAGATACGCAGTATTTT. Translation: CASSSTGTSGFTDTQYF.